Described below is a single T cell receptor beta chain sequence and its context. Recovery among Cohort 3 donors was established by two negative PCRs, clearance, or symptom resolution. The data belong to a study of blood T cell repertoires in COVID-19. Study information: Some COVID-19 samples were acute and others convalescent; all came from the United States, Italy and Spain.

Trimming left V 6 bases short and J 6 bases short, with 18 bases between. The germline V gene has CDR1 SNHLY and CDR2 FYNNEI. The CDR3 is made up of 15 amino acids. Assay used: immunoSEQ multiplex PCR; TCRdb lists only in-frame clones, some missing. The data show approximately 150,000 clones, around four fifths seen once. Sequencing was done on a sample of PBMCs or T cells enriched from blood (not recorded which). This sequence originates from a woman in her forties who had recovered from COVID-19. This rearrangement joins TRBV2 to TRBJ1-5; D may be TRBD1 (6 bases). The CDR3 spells CASSRDQGKGQPQHF. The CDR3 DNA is TGTGCCAGCAGCAGGGATCAGGGGAAAGGTCAGCCCCAGCATTTT.